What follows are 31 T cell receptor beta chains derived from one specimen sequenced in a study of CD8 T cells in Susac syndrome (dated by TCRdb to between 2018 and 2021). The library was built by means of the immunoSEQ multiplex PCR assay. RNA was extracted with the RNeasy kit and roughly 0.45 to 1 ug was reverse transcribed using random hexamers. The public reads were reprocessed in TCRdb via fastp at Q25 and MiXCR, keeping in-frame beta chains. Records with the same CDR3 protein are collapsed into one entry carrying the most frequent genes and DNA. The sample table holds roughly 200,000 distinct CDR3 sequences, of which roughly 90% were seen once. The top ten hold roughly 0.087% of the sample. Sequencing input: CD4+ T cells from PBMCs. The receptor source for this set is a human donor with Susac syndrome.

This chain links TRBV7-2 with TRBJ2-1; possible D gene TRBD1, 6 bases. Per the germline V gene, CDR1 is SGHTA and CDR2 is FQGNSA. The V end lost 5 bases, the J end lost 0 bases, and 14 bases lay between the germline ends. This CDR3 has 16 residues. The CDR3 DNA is TGTGCCAGCAGCCAAAACAGGGTTGGCTCCTACAATGAGCAGTTCTTC. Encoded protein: CASSQNRVGSYNEQFF.

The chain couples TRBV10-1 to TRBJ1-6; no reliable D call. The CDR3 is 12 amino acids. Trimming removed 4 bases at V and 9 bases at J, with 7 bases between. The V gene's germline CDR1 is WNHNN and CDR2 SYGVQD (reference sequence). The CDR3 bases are TGCGCCAGCAGTGCCGGTAGTTCACCCCTCCACTTT. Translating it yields CASSAGSSPLHF.

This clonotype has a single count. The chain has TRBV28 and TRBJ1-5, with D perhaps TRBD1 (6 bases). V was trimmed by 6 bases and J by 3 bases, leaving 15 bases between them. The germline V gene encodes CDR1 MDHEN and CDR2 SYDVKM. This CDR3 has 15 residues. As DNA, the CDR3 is TGTGCCAGCAGGGCACCGACAGGATTCAATCAGCCCCAGCATTTT. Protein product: CASRAPTGFNQPQHF.

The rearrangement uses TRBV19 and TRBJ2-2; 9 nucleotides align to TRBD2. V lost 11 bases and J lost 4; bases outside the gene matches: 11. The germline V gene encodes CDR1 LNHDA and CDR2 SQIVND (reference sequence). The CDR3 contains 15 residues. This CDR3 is CASEEGGGVTGELFF. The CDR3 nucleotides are TGTGCCTCCGAGGAGGGCGGGGGGGTCACCGGGGAGCTGTTTTTT.

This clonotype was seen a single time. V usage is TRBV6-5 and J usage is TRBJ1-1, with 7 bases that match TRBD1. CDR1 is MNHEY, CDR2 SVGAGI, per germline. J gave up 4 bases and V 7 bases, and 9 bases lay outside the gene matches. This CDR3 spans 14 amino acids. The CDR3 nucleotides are TGTGCCAGCAAAACAGGGGTAGAAGGCACTGAAGCTTTCTTT. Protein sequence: CASKTGVEGTEAFF.

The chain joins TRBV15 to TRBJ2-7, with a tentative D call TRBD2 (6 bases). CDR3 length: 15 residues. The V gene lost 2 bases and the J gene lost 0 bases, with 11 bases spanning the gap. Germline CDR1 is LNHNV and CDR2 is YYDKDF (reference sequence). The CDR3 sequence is CATSRWDSSSYEQYF. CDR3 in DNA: TGTGCCACCAGCAGATGGGACTCCAGCTCCTACGAGCAGTACTTC. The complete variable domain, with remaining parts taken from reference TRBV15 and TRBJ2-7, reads DAMVIQNPRYQVTQFGKPVTLSCSQTLNHNVMYWYQQKSSQAPKLLFHYYDKDFNNEADTPDNFQSRRPNTSFCFLDIRSPGLGDTAMYLCATSRWDSSSYEQYFGPGTRLTVT.

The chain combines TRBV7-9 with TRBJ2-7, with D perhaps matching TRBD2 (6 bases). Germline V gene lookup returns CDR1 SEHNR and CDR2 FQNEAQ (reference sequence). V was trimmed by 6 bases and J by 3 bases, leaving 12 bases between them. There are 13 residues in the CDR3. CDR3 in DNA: TGTGCCAGCAGGGGGGGACCACACTACGAGCAGTACTTC. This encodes CASRGGPHYEQYF.

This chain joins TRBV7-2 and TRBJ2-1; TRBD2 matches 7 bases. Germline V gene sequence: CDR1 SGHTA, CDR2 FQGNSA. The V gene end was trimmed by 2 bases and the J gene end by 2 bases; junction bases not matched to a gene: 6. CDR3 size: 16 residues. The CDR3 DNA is TGTGCCAGCAGCTTAATAGGCGGGAGCACCTACAATGAGCAGTTCTTC. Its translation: CASSLIGGSTYNEQFF.

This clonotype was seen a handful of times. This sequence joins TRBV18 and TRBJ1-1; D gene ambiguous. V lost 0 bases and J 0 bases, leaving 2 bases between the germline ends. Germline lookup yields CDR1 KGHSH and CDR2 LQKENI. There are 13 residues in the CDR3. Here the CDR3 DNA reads TGTGCCAGCTCACCACCCCTGAACACTGAAGCTTTCTTT. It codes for CASSPPLNTEAFF.

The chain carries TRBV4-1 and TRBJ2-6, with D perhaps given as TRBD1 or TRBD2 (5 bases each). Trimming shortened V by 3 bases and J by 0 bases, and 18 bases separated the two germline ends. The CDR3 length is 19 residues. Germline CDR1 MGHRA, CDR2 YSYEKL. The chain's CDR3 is CASSHKTGRTNSGANVLTF. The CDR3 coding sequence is TGCGCCAGCAGCCATAAAACGGGACGAACTAACTCTGGGGCCAACGTCCTGACTTTC.

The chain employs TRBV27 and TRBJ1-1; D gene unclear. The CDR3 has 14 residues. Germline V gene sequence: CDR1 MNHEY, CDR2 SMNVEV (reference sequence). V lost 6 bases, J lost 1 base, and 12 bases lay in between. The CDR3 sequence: CASSLQFSNTEAFF. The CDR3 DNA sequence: TGTGCCAGCAGCCTGCAATTTTCGAACACTGAAGCTTTCTTT.

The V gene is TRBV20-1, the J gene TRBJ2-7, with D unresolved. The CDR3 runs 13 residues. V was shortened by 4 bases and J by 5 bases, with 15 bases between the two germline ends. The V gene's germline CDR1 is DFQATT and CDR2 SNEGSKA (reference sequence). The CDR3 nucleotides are TGCAGTGCTAAGACCCCCCCGACGGACGAGCAGTACTTC. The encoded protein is CSAKTPPTDEQYF.

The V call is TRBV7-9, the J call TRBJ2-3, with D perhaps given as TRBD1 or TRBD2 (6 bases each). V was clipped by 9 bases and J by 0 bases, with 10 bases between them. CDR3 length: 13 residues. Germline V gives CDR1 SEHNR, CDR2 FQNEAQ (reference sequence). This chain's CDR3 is CASRGPSTDTQYF. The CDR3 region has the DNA TGTGCCAGTCGGGGGCCAAGCACAGATACGCAGTATTTT.

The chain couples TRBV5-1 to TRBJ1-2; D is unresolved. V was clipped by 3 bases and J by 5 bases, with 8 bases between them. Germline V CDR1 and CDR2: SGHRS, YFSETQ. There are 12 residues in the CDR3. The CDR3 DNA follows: TGCGCCAGCAGCTCTCGGGGTTATGGCTACACCTTC. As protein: CASSSRGYGYTF.

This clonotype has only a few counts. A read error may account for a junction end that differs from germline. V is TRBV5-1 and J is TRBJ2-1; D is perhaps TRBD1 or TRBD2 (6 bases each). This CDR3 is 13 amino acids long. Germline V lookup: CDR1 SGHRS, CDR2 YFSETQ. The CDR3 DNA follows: TGTGCCAGCAGTTTAGGGGGGTACAATGAGCAGTTCTTC. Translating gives CASSLGGYNEQFF.

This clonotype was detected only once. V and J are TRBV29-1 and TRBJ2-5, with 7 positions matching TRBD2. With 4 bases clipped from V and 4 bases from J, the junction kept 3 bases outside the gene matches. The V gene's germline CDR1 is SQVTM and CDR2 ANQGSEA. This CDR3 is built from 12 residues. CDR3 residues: CSVAREVETQYF. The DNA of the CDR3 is TGCAGCGTTGCCCGGGAGGTAGAGACCCAGTACTTC.

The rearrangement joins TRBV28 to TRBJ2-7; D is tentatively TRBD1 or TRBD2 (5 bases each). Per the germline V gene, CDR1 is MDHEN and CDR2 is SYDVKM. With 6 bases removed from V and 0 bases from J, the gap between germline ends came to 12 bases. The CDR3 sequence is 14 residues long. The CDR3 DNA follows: TGTGCCAGCAGGGGGACGGCCGACTCCTACGAGCAGTACTTC. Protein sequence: CASRGTADSYEQYF.

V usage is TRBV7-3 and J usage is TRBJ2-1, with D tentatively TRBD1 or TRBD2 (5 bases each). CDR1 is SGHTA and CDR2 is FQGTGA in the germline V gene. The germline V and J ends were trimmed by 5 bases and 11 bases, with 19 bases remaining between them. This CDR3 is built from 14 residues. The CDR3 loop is CASSPTGTPSKQFF. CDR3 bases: TGTGCCAGCAGCCCAACCGGGACCCCTTCTAAGCAGTTCTTC.

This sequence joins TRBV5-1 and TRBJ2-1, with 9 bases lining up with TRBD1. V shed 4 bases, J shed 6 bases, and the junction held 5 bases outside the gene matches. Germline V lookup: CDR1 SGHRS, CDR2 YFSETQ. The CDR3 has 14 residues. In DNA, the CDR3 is TGCGCCAGCAGCCCGGACAGGGGAGGCAATGAGCAGTTCTTC. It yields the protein CASSPDRGGNEQFF.

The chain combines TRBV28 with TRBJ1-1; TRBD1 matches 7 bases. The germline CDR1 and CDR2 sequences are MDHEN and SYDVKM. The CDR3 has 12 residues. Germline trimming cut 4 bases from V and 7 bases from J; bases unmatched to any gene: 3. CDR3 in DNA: TGTGCCAGCAGTTCGGACAGGTTTGAAGCTTTCTTT. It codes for CASSSDRFEAFF.

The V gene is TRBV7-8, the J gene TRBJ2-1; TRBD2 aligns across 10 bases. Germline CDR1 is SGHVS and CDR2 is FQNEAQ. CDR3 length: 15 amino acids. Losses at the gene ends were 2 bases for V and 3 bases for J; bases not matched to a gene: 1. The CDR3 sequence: CASSLKREGYNEQFF. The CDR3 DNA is TGTGCCAGCAGCTTAAAGCGGGAGGGCTACAATGAGCAGTTCTTC.

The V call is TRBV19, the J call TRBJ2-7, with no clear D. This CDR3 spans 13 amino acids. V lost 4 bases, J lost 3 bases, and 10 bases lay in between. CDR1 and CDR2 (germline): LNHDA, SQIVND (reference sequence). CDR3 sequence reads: CASSTGRYYEQYF. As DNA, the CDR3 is TGTGCCAGTAGTACCGGACGGTACTACGAGCAGTACTTC.

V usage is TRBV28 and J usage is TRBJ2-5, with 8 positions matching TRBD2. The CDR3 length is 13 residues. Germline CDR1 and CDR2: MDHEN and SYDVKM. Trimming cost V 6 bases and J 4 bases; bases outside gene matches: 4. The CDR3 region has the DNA TGTGCCAGCAGACCTCGGGGGGGAGAGACCCAGTACTTC. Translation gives CASRPRGGETQYF.

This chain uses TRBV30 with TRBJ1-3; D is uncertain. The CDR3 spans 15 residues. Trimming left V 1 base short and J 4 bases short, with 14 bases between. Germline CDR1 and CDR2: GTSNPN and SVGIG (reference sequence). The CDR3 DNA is TGTGCCTGGAGTGCCACTCGAGGGTTCGGAAACACCATATATTTT. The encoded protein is CAWSATRGFGNTIYF.

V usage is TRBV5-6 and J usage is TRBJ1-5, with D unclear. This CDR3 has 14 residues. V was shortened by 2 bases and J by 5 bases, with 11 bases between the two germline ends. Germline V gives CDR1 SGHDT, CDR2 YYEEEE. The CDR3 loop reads CASSFRRDHQPQHF. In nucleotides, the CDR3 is TGTGCCAGCAGCTTCCGGCGAGACCATCAGCCCCAGCATTTT.

Written as DNA, the CDR3 is TGCGCCAGCAGCCAAATCAGGGCCGGGCAGCCCCAGCATTTT. It is translated as CASSQIRAGQPQHF. The V call is TRBV4-1, the J call TRBJ1-5; D may be TRBD1 (5 bases). CDR1 and CDR2 (germline): MGHRA, YSYEKL. Trimming took 2 bases from V and 7 from J, leaving 12 bases between them. The CDR3 spans 14 residues.

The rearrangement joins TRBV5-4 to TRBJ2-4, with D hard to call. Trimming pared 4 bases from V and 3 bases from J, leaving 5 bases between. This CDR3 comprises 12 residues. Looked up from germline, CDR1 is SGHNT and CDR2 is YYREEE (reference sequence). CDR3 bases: TGTGCCAGCAGCACGGACAAAAACATTCAGTACTTC. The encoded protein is CASSTDKNIQYF.

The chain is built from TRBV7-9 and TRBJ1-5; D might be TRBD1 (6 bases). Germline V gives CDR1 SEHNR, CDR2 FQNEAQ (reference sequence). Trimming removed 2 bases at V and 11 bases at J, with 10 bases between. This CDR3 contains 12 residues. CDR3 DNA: TGTGCCAGCAGCTTAAATCAGGGGTCCCAGCATTTT. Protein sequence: CASSLNQGSQHF.

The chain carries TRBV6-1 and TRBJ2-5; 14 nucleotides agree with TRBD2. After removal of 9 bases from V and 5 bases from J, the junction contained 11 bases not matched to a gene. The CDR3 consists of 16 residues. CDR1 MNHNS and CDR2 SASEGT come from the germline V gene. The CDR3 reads CARSPGTSGGRETQYF. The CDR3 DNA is TGTGCCAGGAGTCCCGGGACTAGCGGGGGTCGGGAGACCCAGTACTTC.

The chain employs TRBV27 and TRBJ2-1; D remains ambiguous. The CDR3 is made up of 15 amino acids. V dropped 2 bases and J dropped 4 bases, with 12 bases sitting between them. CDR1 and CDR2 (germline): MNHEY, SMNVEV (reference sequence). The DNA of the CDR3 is TGTGCCAGCAGTTTAAGGAAGGCATCGTACAATGAGCAGTTCTTC. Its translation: CASSLRKASYNEQFF.

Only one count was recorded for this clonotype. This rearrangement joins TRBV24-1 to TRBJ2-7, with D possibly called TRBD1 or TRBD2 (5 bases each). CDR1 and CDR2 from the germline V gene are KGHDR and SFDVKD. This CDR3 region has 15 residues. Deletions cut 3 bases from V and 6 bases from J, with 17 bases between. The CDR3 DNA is TGTGCCACCAGTGATGGGGCAGGGAGCAGACCCGAGCAGTACTTC. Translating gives CATSDGAGSRPEQYF.